This T cell receptor beta chain stems from a study of response to subunit inactivated influenza vaccine. The study, taken as a whole, reports: Seasonal influenza vaccination, on each occasion, was suggested by the authors to recruit few new T cells.

V was trimmed by 7 bases and J by 1 base, leaving 10 bases between them. This CDR3 comprises 14 residues. About this clonotype: Its cognate antigen is unknown.

TCRdb ran MiXCR on the RT-PCR reads and lists one entry per CDR3 protein. The table includes about 520,000 distinct CDR3 sequences, 25% detected once. The V call is TRBV12-3 or TRBV12-4, the J call TRBJ2-2; D not certain. The specimen comprised CD4+ T cells sorted from PBMCs, sampled more than 4 days after vaccination. The TCR originated in a middle-aged man who received an inactivated influenza vaccine. The CDR3 nucleotides read TGTGCCAGCACATTACTACGGAACACCGGGGAGCTGTTTTTT. Translation: CASTLLRNTGELFF.